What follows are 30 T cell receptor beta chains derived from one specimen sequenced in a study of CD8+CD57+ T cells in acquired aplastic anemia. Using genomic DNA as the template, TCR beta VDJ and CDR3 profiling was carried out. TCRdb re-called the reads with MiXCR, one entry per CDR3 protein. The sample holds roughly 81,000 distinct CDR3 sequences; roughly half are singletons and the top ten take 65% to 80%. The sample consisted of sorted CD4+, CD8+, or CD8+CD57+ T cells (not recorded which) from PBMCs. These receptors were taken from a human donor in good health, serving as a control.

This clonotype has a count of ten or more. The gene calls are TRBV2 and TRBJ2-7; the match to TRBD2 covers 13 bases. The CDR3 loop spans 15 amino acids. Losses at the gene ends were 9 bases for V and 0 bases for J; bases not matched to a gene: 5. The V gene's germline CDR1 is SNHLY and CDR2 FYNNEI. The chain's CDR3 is CASGTSGKLSYEQYF. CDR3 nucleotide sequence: TGTGCCAGTGGGACTAGCGGGAAACTCTCCTACGAGCAGTACTTC.

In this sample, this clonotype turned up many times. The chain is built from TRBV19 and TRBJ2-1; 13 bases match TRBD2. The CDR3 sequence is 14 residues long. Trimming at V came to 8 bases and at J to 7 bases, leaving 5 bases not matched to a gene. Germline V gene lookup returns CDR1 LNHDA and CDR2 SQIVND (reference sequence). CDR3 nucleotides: TGTGCCAGTTTGGGGACTAGCGGGATGAATGAGCAGTTCTTC. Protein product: CASLGTSGMNEQFF.

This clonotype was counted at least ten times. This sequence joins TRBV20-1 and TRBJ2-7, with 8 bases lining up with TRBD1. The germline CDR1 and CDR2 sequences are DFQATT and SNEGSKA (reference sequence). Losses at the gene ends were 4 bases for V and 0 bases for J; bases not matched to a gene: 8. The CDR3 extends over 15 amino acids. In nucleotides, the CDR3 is TGCAGTGCTAAGGAGCACAGGGGGGCCTCCTACGAGCAGTACTTC. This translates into CSAKEHRGASYEQYF.

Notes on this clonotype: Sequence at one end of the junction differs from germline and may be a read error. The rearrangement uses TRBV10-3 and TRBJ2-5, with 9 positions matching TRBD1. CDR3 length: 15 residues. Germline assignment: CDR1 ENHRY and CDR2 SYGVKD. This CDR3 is CASSESQGAKETQYF. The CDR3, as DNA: TGTGCCAGCAGTGAATCACAGGGGGCGAAAGAGACCCAGTACTTC.

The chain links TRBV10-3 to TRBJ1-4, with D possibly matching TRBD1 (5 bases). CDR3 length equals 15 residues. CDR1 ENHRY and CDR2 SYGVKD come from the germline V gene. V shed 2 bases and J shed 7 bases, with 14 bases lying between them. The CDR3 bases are TGTGCCATCAGTGAGCAACGGGGCGCATTTGAAAAACTGTTTTTT. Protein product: CAISEQRGAFEKLFF.

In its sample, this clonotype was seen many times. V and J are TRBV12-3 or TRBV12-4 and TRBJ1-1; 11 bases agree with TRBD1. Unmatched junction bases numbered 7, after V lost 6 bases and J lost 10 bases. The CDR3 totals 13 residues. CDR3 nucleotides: TGTGCCAGCAGGGGACAGGGGGTGACTCTAGCTTTCTTT. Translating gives CASRGQGVTLAFF.

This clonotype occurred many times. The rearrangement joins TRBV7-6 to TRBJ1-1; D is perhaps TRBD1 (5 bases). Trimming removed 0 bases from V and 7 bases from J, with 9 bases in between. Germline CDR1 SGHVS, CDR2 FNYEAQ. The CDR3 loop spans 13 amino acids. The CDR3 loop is CASSLAATDEAFF. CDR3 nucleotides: TGTGCCAGCAGCTTAGCGGCGACAGATGAAGCTTTCTTT.

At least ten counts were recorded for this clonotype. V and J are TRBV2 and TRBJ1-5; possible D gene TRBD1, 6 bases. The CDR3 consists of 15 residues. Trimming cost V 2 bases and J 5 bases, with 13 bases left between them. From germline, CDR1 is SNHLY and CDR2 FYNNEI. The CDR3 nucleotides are TGTGCCAGCAGTGAATGGGGGGCGAGGGATCAGCCCCAGCATTTT. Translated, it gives CASSEWGARDQPQHF. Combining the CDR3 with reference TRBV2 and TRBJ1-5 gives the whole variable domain EPEVTQTPSHQVTQMGQEVILRCVPISNHLYFYWYRQILGQKVEFLVSFYNNEISEKSEIFDDQFSVERPDGSNFTLKIRSTKLEDSAMYFCASSEWGARDQPQHFGDGTRLSIL.

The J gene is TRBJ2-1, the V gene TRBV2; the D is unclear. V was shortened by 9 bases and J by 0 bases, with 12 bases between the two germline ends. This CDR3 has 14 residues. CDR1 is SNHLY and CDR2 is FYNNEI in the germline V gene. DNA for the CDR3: TGTGCCAGTCAAAGTCTTACCTCCTACAATGAGCAGTTCTTC. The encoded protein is CASQSLTSYNEQFF.

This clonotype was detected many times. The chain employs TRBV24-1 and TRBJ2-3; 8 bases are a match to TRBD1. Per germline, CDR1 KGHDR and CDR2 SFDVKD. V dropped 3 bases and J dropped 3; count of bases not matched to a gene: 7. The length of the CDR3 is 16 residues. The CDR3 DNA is TGTGCCACCAGTGATACAGGGGGAGGACTTACAGATACGCAGTATTTT. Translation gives CATSDTGGGLTDTQYF.

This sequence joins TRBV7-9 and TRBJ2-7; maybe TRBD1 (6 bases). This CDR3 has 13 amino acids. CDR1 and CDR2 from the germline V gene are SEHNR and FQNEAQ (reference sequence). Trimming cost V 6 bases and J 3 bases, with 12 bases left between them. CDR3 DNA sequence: TGTGCCAGCAGTACAGGGCCTGTCTACGAGCAGTACTTC. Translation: CASSTGPVYEQYF.

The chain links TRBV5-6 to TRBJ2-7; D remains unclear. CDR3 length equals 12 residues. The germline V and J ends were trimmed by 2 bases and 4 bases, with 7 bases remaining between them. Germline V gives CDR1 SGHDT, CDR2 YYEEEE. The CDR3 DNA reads TGTGCCAGCAGCTTATCCGAGTACGAGCAGTACTTC. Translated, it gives CASSLSEYEQYF.

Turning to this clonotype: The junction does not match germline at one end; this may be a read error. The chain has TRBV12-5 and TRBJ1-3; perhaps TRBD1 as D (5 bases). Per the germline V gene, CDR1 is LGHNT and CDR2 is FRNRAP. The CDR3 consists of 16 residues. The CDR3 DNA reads TGTGCTAGTGGTTTCCACGGGGGGTACTCTGGAAACGCCATATATTTT. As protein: CASGFHGGYSGNAIYF.

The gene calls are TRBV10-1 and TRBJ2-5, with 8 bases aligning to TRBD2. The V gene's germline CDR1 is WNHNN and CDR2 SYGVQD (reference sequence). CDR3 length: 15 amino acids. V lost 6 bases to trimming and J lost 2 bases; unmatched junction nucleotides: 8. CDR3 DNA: TGCGCCAGCAGCTTAGGGACTAGAAAACAAGAGACCCAGTACTTC. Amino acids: CASSLGTRKQETQYF.

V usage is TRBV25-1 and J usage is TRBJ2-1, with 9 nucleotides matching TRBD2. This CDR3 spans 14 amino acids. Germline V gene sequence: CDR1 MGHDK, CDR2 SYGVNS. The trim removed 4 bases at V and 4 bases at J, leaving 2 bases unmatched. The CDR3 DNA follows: TGTGCCAGCAGTGCCCTAGCGGGGTACAATGAGCAGTTCTTC. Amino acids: CASSALAGYNEQFF.

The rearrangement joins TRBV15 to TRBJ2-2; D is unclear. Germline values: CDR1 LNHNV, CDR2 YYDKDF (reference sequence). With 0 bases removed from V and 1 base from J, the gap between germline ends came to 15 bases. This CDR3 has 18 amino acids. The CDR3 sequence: CATSRDLGPAQNTGELFF. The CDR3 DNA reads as TGTGCCACCAGCAGAGATCTGGGCCCTGCCCAGAACACCGGGGAGCTGTTTTTT.

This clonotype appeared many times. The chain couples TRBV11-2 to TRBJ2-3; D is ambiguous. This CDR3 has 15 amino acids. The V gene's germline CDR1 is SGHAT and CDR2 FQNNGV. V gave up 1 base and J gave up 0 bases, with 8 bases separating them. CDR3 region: CASSLGRFSTDTQYF. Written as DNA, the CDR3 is TGTGCCAGCAGCTTAGGCAGGTTCAGCACAGATACGCAGTATTTT.

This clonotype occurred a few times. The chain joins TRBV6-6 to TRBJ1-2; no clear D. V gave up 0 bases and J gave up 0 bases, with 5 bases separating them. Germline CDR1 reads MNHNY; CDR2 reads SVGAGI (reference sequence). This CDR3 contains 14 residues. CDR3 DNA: TGTGCCAGCAGTTACTCGAGATCTAACTATGGCTACACCTTC. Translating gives CASSYSRSNYGYTF.

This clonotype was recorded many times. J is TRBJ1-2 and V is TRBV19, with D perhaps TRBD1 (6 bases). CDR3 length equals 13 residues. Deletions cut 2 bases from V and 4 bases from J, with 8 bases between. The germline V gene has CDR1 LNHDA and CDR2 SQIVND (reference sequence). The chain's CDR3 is CASSINRAYGYTF. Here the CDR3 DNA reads TGTGCCAGTAGTATAAACAGGGCCTATGGCTACACCTTC.

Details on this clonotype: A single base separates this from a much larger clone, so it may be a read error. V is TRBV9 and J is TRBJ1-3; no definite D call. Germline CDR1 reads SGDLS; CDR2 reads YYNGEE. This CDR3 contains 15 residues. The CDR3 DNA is TGTGCCAGCAGCGTAGGAGGGAGCTCTGGAAGCACCATATATTTT. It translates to CASSVGGSSGSTIYF. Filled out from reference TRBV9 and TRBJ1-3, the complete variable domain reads DSGVTQTPKHLITATGQRVTLRCSPRSGDLSVYWYQQSLDQGLQFLIQYYNGEERAKGNILERFSAQQFPDLHSELNLSSLELGDSALYFCASSVGGSSGSTIYFGEGSWLTVV.

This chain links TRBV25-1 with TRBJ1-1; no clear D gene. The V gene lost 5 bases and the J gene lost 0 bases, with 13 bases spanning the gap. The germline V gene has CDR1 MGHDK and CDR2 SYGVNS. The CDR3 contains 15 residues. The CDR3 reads CASSRVIGVNTEAFF. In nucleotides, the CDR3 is TGTGCCAGCAGTCGCGTTATAGGCGTGAACACTGAAGCTTTCTTT. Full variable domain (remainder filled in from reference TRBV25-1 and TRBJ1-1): EADIYQTPRYLVIGTGKKITLECSQTMGHDKMYWYQQDPGMELHLIHYSYGVNSTEKGDLSSESTVSRIRTEHFPLTLESARPSHTSQYLCASSRVIGVNTEAFFGQGTRLTVV.

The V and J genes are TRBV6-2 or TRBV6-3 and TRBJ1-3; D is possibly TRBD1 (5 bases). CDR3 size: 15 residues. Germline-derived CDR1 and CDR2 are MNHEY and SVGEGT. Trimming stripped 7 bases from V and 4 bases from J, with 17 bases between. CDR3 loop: CASTIPRDGGNTIYF. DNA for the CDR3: TGTGCCAGCACCATCCCCAGGGACGGCGGAAACACCATATATTTT.

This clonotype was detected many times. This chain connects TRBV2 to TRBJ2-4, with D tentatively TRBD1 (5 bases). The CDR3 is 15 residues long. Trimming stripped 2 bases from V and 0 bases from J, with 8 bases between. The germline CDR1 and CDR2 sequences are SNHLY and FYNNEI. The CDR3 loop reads CASSETTVAKNIQYF. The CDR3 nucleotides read TGTGCCAGCAGTGAAACGACAGTAGCCAAAAACATTCAGTACTTC. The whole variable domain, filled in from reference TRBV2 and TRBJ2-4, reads EPEVTQTPSHQVTQMGQEVILRCVPISNHLYFYWYRQILGQKVEFLVSFYNNEISEKSEIFDDQFSVERPDGSNFTLKIRSTKLEDSAMYFCASSETTVAKNIQYFGAGTRLSVL.

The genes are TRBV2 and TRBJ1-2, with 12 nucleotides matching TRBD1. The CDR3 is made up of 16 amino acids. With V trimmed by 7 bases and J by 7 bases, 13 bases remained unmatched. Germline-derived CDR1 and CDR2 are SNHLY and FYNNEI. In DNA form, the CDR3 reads TGTGCCAGCATCTCGGGACAGGGGGCGCGGGATCTTGGCTACACCTTC. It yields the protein CASISGQGARDLGYTF.

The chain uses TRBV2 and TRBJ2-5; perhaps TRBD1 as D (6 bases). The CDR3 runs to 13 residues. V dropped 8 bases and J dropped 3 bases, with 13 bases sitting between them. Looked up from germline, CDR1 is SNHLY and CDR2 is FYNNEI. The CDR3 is CASEDGTKETQYF. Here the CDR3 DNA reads TGTGCCAGCGAGGACGGGACAAAAGAGACCCAGTACTTC.

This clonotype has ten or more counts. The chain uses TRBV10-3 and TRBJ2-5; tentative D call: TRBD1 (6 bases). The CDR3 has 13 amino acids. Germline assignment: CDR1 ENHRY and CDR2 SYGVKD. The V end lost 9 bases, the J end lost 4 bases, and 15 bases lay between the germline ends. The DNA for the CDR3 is TGTGCCATTGGGGACATTCGCTTAGAGACCCAGTACTTC. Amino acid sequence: CAIGDIRLETQYF.

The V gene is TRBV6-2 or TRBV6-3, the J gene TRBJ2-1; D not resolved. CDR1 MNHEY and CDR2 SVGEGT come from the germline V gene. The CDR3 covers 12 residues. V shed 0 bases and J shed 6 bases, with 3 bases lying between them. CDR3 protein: CASSYSTNEQFF. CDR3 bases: TGTGCCAGCAGTTACTCGACCAATGAGCAGTTCTTC.

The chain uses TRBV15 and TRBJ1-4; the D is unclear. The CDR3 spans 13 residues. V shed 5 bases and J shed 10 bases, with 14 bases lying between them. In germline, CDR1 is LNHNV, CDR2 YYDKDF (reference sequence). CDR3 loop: CATSSRPLGKLFF. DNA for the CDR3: TGTGCCACCAGCTCCCGCCCGTTGGGAAAACTGTTTTTT.

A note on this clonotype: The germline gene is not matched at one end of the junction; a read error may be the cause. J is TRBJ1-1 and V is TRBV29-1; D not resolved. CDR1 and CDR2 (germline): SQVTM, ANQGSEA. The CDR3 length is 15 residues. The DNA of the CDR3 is TGCAGCGTTGGAGGAGGACTCGGAAAGAACGCTGAAGCTTTCTTT. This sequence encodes CSVGGGLGKNAEAFF. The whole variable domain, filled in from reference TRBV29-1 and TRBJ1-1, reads SAVISQKPSRDICQRGTSLTIQCQVDSQVTMMFWYRQQPGQSLTLIATANQGSEATYESGFVIDKFPISRPNLTFSTLTVSNMSPEDSSIYLCSVGGGLGKNAEAFFGQGTRLTVV.

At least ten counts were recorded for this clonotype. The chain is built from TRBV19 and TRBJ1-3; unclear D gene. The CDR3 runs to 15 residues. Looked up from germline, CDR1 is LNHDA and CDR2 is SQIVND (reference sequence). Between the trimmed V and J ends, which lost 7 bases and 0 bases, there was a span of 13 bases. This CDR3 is CASKTSSASGNTIYF. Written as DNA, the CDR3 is TGTGCCAGTAAAACATCCAGCGCCTCTGGAAACACCATATATTTT.